This TCR beta chain was documented in a study of naive and memory T cell subsets. CD4 T cells were positively selected, then CD8 T cells from the CD4-negative fraction. This clonotype was counted ten times or more. Two oligonucleotides, mixed equimolar, formed the beta constant-region primer covering TRBC1 and TRBC2. A single record per CDR3 protein comes from TCRdb applying MiXCR to the UMI-ligation and nested PCR reads. Of 21,000 or so distinct CDR3 sequences detected, roughly 9.6% appear once; the ten largest clones hold approximately 18%. Sequencing was done on a sample of central memory CD8+ T cells from blood. The sequence was obtained from a human donor in good health.

The CDR3 reads CASSQAGTGDNEQFF. The CDR3 DNA sequence: TGCGCCAGCAGCCAGGCCGGGACAGGGGACAATGAGCAGTTCTTC. The rearrangement joins TRBV4-1 to TRBJ2-1, with 10 bases that match TRBD1. Germline V lookup: CDR1 MGHRA, CDR2 YSYEKL. The CDR3 totals 15 residues. V lost 3 bases and J lost 5; bases outside the gene matches: 4.